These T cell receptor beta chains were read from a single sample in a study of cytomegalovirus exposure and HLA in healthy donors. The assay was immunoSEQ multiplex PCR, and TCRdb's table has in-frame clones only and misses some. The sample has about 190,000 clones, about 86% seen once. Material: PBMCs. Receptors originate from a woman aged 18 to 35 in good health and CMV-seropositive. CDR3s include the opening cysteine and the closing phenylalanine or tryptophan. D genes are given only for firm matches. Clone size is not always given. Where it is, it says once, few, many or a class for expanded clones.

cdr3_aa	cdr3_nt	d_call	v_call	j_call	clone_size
CASSPSGTSVDEQYF	TGTGCCAGCAGCCCTTCCGGGACTAGCGTCGACGAGCAGTACTTC	TRBD2	TRBV11-2	TRBJ2-7	-
CASSSERGGVYTQYF	TGTGCCAGCAGCTCGGAGCGGGGGGGGGTGTATACGCAGTATTTT	TRBD2	TRBV7-6	TRBJ2-3	-
CASSLQGQRTQPQHF	TGTGCCAGTAGTTTGCAGGGGCAGCGGACTCAGCCCCAGCATTTT	-	TRBV19	TRBJ1-5	-
CASSSQTTGISEQFF	TGTGCCAGCAGCTCGCAAACCACAGGGATCAGTGAGCAGTTCTTC	-	TRBV7-3	TRBJ2-1	-
CASSSGGALLETQYF	TGTGCCAGCAGCTCCGGGGGGGCCCTTTTGGAGACCCAGTACTTC	TRBD2	TRBV5-4	TRBJ2-5	-
CASRWEGMNTEAFF	TGTGCCAGTAGATGGGAGGGTATGAACACTGAAGCTTTCTTT	-	TRBV19	TRBJ1-1	-
CASSSGQNTEAFF	TGCGCCAGCAGCTCAGGACAGAACACTGAAGCTTTCTTT	-	TRBV5-1	TRBJ1-1	-
CASSLAGGSNEKLFF	TGTGCCAGCAGCTTAGCAGGGGGTTCTAATGAAAAACTGTTTTTT	-	TRBV7-2	TRBJ1-4	-
CASSPGGGTDTQYF	TGCGCCAGCAGCCCAGGGGGAGGAACAGATACGCAGTATTTT	-	TRBV5-1	TRBJ2-3	-
CARRLAGGPLREDEQFF	TGTGCCAGAAGACTAGCGGGGGGGCCCCTAAGGGAGGATGAGCAGTTCTTC	TRBD2	TRBV5-3	TRBJ2-1	-
CASSLGVPYEQYF	TGTGCCAGCAGTTTGGGAGTCCCCTACGAGCAGTACTTC	-	TRBV28	TRBJ2-7	-
CASSSDTYNEQFF	TGTGCCAGCAGTTCCGACACATACAATGAGCAGTTCTTC	-	TRBV2	TRBJ2-1	-
CASSYAGIDGYTF	TGTGCCAGCAGTTACGCGGGGATTGATGGCTACACCTTC	-	TRBV6-5	TRBJ1-2	-
CSVDKTGTSGRLEQYF	TGCAGCGTTGATAAAACCGGGACTAGCGGTAGGTTGGAGCAGTACTTC	TRBD2	TRBV29-1	TRBJ2-7	-
CAVPSTDTQYF	TGTGCCGTCCCTAGCACAGATACGCAGTATTTT	-	TRBV2	TRBJ2-3	-
CASRGPRTMNTEAFF	TGTGCCAGCCGAGGCCCCAGAACCATGAACACTGAAGCTTTCTTT	-	TRBV7-9	TRBJ1-1	-
CASTLGHASPLHF	TGTGCCAGCACTCTCGGACACGCTTCACCCCTCCACTTT	-	TRBV7-9	TRBJ1-6	-
CASSLPGTQYF	TGCGCCAGCAGCCTGCCAGGAACGCAGTATTTT	-	TRBV5-1	TRBJ2-3	-
CASSLGRGEREQYF	TGTGCCAGCAGCTTAGGAAGAGGCGAACGCGAGCAGTACTTC	-	TRBV13	TRBJ2-7	-
CASSKLTGGNGYTF	TGTGCCAGCAGTAAATTGACAGGGGGCAATGGCTACACCTTC	TRBD1	TRBV6-5	TRBJ1-2	-
CASSSYTEAFF	TGCGCCAGCAGTAGCTACACTGAAGCTTTCTTT	-	TRBV10-2	TRBJ1-1	few
CASHRGMNTEAFF	TGTGCCAGCCACAGGGGAATGAACACTGAAGCTTTCTTT	TRBD1	TRBV18	TRBJ1-1	-
CASSPSGTRNYNEQFF	TGTGCCAGCAGCCCATCGGGGACTAGGAACTACAATGAGCAGTTCTTC	TRBD2	TRBV5-4	TRBJ2-1	-
CASSETGGTGEKLFF	TGTGCCAGCTCGGAAACAGGGGGTACCGGTGAAAAACTGTTTTTT	TRBD1	TRBV18	TRBJ1-4	-
CASRIVGTGSSYNEQFF	TGTGCCAGTAGAATCGTAGGGACAGGAAGCTCCTACAATGAGCAGTTCTTC	TRBD1	TRBV19	TRBJ2-1	-
CASRRTKGGEPTDTQYF	TGTGCCAGCAGGAGAACCAAGGGGGGGGAACCCACAGATACGCAGTATTTT	-	TRBV5-6	TRBJ2-3	once
CASSPDRASTDTQYF	TGTGCCAGTAGCCCCGACAGGGCAAGCACAGATACGCAGTATTTT	TRBD1	TRBV19	TRBJ2-3	few
CSAPRNYGYTF	TGCAGTGCTCCGCGGAACTATGGCTACACCTTC	-	TRBV20-1	TRBJ1-2	-